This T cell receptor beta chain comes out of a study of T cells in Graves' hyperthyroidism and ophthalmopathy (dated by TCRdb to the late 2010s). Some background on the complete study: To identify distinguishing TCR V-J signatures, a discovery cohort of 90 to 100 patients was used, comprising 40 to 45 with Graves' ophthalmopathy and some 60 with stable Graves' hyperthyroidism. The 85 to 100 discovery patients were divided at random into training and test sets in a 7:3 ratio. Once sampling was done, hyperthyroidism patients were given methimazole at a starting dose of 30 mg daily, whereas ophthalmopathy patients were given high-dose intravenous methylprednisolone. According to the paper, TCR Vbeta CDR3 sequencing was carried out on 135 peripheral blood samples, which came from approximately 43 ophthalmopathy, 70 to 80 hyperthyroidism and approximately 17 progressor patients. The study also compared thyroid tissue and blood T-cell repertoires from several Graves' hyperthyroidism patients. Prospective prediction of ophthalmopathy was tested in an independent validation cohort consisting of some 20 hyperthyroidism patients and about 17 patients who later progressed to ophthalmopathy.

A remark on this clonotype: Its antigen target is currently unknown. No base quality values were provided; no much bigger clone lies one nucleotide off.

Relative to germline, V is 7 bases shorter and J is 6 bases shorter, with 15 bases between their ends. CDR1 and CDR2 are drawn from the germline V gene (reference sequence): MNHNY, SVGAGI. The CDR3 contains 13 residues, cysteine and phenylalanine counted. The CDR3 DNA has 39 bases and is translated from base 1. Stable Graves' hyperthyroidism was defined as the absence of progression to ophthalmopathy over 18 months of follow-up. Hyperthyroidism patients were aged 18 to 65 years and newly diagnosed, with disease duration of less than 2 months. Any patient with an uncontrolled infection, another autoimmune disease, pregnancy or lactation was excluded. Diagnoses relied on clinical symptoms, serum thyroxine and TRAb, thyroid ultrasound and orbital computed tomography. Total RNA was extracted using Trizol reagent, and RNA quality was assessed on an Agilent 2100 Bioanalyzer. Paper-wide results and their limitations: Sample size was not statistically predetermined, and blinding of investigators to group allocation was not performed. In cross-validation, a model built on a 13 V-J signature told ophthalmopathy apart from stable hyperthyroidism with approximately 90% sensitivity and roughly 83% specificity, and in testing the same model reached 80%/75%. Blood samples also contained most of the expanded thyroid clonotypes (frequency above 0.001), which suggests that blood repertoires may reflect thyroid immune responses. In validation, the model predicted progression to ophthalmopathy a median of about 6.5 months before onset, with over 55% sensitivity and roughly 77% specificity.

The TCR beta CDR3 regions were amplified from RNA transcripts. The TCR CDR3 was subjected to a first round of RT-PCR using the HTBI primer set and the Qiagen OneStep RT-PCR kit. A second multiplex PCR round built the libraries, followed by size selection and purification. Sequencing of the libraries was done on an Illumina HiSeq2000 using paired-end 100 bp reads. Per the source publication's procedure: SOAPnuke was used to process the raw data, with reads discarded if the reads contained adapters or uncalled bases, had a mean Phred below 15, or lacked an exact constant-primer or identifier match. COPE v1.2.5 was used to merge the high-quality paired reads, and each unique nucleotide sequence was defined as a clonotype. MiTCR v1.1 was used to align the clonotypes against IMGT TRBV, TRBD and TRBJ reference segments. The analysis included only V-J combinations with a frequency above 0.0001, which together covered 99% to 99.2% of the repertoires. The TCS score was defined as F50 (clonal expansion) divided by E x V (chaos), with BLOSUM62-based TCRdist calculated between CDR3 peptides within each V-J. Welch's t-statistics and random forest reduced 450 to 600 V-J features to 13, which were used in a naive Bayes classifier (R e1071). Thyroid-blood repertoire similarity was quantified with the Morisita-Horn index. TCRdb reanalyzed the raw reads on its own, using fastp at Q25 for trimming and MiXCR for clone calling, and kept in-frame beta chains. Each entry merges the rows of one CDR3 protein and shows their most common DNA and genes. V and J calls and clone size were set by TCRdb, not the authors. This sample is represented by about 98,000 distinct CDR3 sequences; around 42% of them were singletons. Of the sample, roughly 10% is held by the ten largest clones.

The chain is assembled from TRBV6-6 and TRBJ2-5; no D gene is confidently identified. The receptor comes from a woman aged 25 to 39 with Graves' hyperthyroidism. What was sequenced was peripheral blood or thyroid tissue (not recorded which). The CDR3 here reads CASTRVAGQTQYF. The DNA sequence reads TGTGCCAGCACTAGGGTGGCCGGGCAGACCCAGTACTTC.